Listed here are 11 T cell receptor beta chains from one sample, sequenced in a study of blood T cell repertoires in COVID-19. TCRdb's table, derived via immunoSEQ multiplex PCR, lists solely in-frame clones and lacks some. Among 290,000 or so clones, around 80% were seen once, and the ten largest hold 5%. Material for sequencing was PBMCs or T cells enriched from blood (not recorded which). The receptor set was obtained from a man aged 40-49 years who had been exposed to COVID-19.

The CDR3 loop is CASSPQQDLNTEAFF. As DNA, the CDR3 is TGTGCCAGCTCACCACAACAGGATTTGAACACTGAAGCTTTCTTT. The rearrangement joins TRBV18 to TRBJ1-1, with D possibly being TRBD1 (5 bases). The CDR3 loop spans 15 amino acids. Trimming removed 1 base from V and 0 bases from J, with 9 bases in between. Germline V lookup: CDR1 KGHSH, CDR2 LQKENI.

The rearrangement uses TRBV10-1 and TRBJ2-3, with TRBD2 identical over 7 bases. The junction had 12 bases not matched to a gene; V was cut back by 2 bases and J by 4 bases. This CDR3 is built from 17 residues. In germline, CDR1 is WNHNN, CDR2 SYGVQD (reference sequence). The CDR3 nucleotides are TGCGCCAGCAGTGAGGTTGTCGCGGGAGAAGCCGCAGATACGCAGTATTTT. Its protein is CASSEVVAGEAADTQYF.

V gene TRBV7-6 combines with J gene TRBJ1-4; 7 bases agree with TRBD1. The CDR3 is made up of 17 amino acids. Unmatched junction bases numbered 7, after V lost 1 base and J lost 2 bases. The V gene's germline CDR1 is SGHVS and CDR2 FNYEAQ. The CDR3 sequence is CASSLVIPGGTNEKLFF. The CDR3 DNA reads as TGTGCCAGCAGCTTAGTTATCCCAGGGGGGACTAATGAAAAACTGTTTTTT.

V usage is TRBV4-1 and J usage is TRBJ2-1; no definite D call. From germline, CDR1 is MGHRA and CDR2 YSYEKL. The CDR3 is 17 residues long. V lost 2 bases and J 0 bases, leaving 14 bases between the germline ends. The CDR3 reads CASSQPLLHYSYNEQFF. The CDR3 region has the DNA TGCGCCAGCAGCCAACCGCTACTTCACTACTCCTACAATGAGCAGTTCTTC.

The chain is built from TRBV4-1 and TRBJ1-1; D remains ambiguous. Per the germline V gene, CDR1 is MGHRA and CDR2 is YSYEKL. V dropped 0 bases and J dropped 0 bases, with 14 bases sitting between them. The CDR3 has 17 residues. CDR3 amino acids: CASSQDRHTDMNTEAFF. Written as DNA, the CDR3 is TGCGCCAGCAGCCAAGATAGGCATACAGACATGAACACTGAAGCTTTCTTT.

This chain links TRBV4-2 with TRBJ2-1; a possible D gene is TRBD1 (5 bases). Germline V gives CDR1 LGHNA, CDR2 YNFKEQ. The V gene lost 4 bases and the J gene lost 8 bases, with 9 bases spanning the gap. This CDR3 has 12 amino acids. The CDR3 nucleotides read TGTGCCAGCAGCCTAACAGGTGATGAGCAGTTCTTC. Its translation: CASSLTGDEQFF.

The chain carries TRBV5-4 and TRBJ2-3, with 8 bases aligning to TRBD2. Germline V CDR1 and CDR2: SGHNT, YYREEE (reference sequence). V was pared by 0 bases and J by 6 bases, with 6 bases of the junction left unmatched. The CDR3 is 15 residues long. The CDR3: CASSLGSGGRDTQYF. CDR3 bases: TGTGCCAGCAGCTTGGGATCGGGAGGGAGGGATACGCAGTATTTT.

V and J are TRBV7-9 and TRBJ2-6; D is possibly TRBD1 (5 bases). V shed 2 bases and J shed 0 bases, with 8 bases lying between them. CDR1 is SEHNR and CDR2 is FQNEAQ in the germline V gene (reference sequence). The CDR3 has 16 amino acids. DNA of the CDR3: TGTGCCAGCAGCTTAACAGGCAACTCTGGGGCCAACGTCCTGACTTTC. Protein product: CASSLTGNSGANVLTF. The full variable domain, its missing parts supplied by reference TRBV7-9 and TRBJ2-6, is DTGVSQNPRHKITKRGQNVTFRCDPISEHNRLYWYRQTLGQGPEFLTYFQNEAQLEKSRLLSDRFSAERPKGSFSTLEIQRTEQGDSAMYLCASSLTGNSGANVLTFGAGSRLTVL.

The chain combines TRBV18 with TRBJ2-5, with D tentatively TRBD2 (6 bases). This CDR3 comprises 14 residues. V was pared by 5 bases and J by 2 bases, with 12 bases between. The germline gives CDR1 KGHSH, CDR2 LQKENI. Written as DNA, the CDR3 is TGTGCCAGCTCAAGGTCGGCGGGACAAGAGACCCAGTACTTC. This gives the protein CASSRSAGQETQYF.

The chain has TRBV12-5 and TRBJ2-3, with D tentatively TRBD1 (5 bases). Germline V gene data show CDR1 as LGHNT and CDR2 as FRNRAP. The CDR3 totals 14 residues. The ends were cut back, 6 bases at V and 4 bases at J, with 14 bases in the middle. CDR3 DNA: TGTGCTAGTGGGAATGGACAAGGTCCAGATACGCAGTATTTT. Protein: CASGNGQGPDTQYF.

The rearrangement links TRBV9 to TRBJ2-3; 14 bases fit TRBD2. V lost 4 bases, J lost 5 bases, and 6 bases stayed unmatched. CDR3 size: 16 residues. Germline values: CDR1 SGDLS, CDR2 YYNGEE. CDR3 bases: TGTGCCAGCAGCAAGACTAGCGGGAGGGCCAAAGATACGCAGTATTTT. Translation gives CASSKTSGRAKDTQYF.